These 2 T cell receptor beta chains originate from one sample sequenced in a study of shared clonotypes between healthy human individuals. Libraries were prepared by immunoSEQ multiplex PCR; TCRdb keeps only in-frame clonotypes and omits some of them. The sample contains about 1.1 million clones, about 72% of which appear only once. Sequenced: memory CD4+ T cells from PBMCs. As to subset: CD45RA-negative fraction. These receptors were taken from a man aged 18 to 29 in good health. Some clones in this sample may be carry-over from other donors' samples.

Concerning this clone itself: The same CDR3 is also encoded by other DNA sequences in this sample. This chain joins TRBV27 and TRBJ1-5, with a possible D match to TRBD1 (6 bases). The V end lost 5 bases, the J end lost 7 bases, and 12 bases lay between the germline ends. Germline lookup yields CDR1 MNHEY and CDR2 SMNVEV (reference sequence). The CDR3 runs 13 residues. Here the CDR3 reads CASSLQGRQPQHF. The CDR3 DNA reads TGTGCCAGCAGTCTACAGGGTCGCCAGCCCCAGCATTTT.

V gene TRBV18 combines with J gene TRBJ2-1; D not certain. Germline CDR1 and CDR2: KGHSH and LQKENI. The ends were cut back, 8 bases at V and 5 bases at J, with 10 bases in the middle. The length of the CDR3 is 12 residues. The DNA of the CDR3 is TGTGCCAGCGGACGACAAGACAATGAGCAGTTCTTC. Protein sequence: CASGRQDNEQFF.